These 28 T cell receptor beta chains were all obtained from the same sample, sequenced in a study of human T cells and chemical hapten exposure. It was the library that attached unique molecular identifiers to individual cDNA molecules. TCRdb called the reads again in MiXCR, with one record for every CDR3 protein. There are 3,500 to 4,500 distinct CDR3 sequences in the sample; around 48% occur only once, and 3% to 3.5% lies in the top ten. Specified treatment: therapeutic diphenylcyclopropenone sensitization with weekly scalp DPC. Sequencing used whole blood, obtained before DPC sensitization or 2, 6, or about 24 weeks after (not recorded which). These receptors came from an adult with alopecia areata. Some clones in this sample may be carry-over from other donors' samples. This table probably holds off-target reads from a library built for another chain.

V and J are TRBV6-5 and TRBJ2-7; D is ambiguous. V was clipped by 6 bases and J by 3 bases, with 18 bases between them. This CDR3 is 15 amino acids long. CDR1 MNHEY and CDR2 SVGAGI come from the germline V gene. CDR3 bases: TGTGCCAGCAGCCGCTCGTTCAGGCCGGTCTACGAGCAGTACTTC. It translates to CASSRSFRPVYEQYF.

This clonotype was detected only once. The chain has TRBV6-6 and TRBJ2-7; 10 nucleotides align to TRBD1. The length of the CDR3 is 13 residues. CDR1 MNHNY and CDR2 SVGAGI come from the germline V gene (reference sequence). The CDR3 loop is CATGGDRGAEQYF. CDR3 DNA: TGTGCTACAGGGGGGGACAGGGGCGCCGAGCAGTACTTC.

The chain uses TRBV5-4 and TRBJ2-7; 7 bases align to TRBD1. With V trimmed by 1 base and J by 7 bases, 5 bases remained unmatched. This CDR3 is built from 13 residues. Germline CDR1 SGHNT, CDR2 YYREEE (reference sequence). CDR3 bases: TGTGCCAGCAGCTTGAGGGGGCGCCGGGAGCAGTACTTC. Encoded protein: CASSLRGRREQYF.

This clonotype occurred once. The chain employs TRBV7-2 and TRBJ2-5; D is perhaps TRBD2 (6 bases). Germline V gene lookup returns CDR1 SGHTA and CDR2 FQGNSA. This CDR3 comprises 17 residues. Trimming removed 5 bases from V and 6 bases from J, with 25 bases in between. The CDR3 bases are TGTGCCAGCAGCCCGCAAGGTCTAGTGGAGGGCGGGCAGACCCAGTACTTC. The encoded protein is CASSPQGLVEGGQTQYF.

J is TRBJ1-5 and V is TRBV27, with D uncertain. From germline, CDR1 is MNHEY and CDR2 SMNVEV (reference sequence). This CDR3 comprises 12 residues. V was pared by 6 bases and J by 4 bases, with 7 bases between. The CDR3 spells CASRGINQPQHF. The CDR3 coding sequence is TGTGCCAGCAGGGGAATTAATCAGCCCCAGCATTTT.

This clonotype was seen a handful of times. CDR3 loop: CASSPTGRGRVGEQFF. Written as DNA, the CDR3 is TGTGCCAGCAGTCCCACAGGCCGCGGGAGGGTCGGTGAGCAGTTCTTC. The chain has TRBV6-5 and TRBJ2-1; TRBD2 matches at 9 bases. The CDR3 covers 16 residues. Germline V CDR1 and CDR2: MNHEY, SVGAGI. V gave up 5 bases and J gave up 9 bases; unmatched junction bases: 14.

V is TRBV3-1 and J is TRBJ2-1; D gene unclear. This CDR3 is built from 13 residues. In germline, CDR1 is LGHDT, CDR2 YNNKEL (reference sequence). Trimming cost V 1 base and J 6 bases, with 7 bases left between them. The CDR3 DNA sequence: TGTGCCAGCAGCCAAGTGGGCCCCAATGAGCAGTTCTTC. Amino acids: CASSQVGPNEQFF.

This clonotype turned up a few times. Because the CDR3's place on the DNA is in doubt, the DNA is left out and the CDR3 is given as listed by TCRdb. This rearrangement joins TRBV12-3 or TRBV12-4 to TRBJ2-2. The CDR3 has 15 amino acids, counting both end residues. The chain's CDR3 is CASSFVLVLTGELFF.

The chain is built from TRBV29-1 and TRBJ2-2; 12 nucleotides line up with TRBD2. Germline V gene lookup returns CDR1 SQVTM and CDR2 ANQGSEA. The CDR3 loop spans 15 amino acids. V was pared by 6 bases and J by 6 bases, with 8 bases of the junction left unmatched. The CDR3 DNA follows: TGCAGCGTGACTCCACTAGCGGGAGGTGCCGGGGAGCTGTTTTTT. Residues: CSVTPLAGGAGELFF.

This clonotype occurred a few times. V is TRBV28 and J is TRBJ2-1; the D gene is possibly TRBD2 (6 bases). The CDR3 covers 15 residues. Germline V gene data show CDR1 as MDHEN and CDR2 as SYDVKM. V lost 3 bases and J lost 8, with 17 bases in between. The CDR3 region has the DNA TGTGCCAGCAGTTTGGATGGCGGGATCAGAGATGAGCAGTTCTTC. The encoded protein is CASSLDGGIRDEQFF.

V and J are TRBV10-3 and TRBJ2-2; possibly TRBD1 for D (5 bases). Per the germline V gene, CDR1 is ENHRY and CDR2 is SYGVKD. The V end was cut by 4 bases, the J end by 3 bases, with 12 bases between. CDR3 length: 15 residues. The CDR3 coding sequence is TGTGCCATCAGTGTAGACAGAACCTACACCGGGGAGCTGTTTTTT. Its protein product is CAISVDRTYTGELFF.

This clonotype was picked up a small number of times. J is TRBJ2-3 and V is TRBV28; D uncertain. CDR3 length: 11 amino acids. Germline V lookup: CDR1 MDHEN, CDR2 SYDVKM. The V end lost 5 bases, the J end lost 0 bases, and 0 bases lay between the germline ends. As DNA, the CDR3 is TGTGCCAGCAGTAGCACAGATACGCAGTATTTT. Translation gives CASSSTDTQYF.

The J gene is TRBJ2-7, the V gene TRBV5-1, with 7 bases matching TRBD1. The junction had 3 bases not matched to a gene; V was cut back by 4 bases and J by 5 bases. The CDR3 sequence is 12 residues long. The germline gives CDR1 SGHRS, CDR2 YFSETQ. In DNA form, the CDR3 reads TGCGCCAGCAGCCCTGGGACAGACGAGCAGTACTTC. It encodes CASSPGTDEQYF. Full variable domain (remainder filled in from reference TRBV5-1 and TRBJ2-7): KAGVTQTPRYLIKTRGQQVTLSCSPISGHRSVSWYQQTPGQGLQFLFEYFSETQRNKGNFPGRFSGRQFSNSRSEMNVSTLELGDSALYLCASSPGTDEQYFGPGTRLTVT.

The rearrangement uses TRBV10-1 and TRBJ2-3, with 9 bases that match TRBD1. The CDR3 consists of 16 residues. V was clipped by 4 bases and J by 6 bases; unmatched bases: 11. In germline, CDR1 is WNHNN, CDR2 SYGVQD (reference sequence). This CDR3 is CASSVHRDRAGDTQYF. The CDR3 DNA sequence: TGCGCCAGCAGTGTCCACCGGGACAGGGCTGGGGATACGCAGTATTTT.

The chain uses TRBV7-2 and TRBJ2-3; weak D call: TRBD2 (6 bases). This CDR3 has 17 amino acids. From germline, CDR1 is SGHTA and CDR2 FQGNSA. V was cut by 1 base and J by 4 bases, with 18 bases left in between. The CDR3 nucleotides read TGTGCCAGCAGCTTAGGTTGGCTAGCGCGAAGGGCAGATACGCAGTATTTT. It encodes CASSLGWLARRADTQYF.

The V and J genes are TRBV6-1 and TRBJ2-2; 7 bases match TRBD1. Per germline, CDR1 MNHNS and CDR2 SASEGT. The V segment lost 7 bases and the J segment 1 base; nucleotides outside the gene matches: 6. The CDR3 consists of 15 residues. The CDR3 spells CASTRTGKNTGELFF. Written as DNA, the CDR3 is TGTGCCAGCACGCGGACAGGAAAGAACACCGGGGAGCTGTTTTTT.

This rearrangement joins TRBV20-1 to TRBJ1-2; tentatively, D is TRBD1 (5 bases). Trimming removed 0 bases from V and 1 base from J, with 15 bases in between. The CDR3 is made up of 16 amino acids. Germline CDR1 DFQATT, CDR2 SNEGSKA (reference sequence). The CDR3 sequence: CSARDSTAGLNYGYTF. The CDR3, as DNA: TGCAGTGCTAGAGACTCGACAGCCGGACTTAACTATGGCTACACCTTC.

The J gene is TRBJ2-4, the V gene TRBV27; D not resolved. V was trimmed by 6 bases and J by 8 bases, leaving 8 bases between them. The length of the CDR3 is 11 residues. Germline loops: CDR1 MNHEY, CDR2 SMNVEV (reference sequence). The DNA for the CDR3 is TGTGCCAGCAGGGTCGGTTACATTCAGTACTTC. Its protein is CASRVGYIQYF.

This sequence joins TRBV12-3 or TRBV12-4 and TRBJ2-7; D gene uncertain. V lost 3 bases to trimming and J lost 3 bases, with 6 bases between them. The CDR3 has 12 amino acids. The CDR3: CASSFASYEQYF. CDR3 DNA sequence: TGTGCCAGCAGTTTCGCCAGCTACGAGCAGTACTTC.

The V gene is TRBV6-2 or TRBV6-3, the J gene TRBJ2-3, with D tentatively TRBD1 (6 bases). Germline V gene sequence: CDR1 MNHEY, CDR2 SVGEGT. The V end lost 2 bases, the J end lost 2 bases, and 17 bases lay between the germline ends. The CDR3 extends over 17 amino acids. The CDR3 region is CASSYPTTGPFTDTQYF. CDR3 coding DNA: TGTGCCAGCAGTTACCCTACGACAGGACCGTTCACAGATACGCAGTATTTT.

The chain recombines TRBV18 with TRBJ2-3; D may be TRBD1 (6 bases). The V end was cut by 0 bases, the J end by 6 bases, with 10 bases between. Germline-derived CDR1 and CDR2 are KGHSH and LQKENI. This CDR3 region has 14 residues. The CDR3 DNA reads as TGTGCCAGCTCACCACCGACAGGCGAGGATACGCAGTATTTT. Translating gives CASSPPTGEDTQYF.

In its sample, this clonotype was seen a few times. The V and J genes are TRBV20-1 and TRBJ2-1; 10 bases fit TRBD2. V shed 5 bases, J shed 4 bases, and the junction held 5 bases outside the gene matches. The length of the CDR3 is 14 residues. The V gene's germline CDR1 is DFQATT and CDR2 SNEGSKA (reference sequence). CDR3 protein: CSAPWTSGYNEQFF. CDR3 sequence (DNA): TGCAGTGCTCCATGGACTAGCGGTTACAATGAGCAGTTCTTC.

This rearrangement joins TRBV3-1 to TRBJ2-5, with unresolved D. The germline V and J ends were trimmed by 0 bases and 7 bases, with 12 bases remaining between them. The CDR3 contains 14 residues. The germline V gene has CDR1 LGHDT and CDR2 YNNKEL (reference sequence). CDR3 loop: CASSQDSDRRTQYF. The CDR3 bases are TGTGCCAGCAGCCAAGATTCGGATCGTCGGACCCAGTACTTC.

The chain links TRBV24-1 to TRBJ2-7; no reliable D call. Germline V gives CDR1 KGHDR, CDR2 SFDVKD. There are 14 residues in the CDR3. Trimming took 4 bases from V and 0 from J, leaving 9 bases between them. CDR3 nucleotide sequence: TGTGCCACCAGTGACCCTCGGAGCTCCTACGAGCAGTACTTC. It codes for CATSDPRSSYEQYF.

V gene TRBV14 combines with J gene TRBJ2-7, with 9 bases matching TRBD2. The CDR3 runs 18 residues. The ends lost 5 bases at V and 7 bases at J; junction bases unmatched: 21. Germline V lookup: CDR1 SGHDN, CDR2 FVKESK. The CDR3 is CASSKFPGLAPIPGEQYF. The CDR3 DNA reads TGTGCCAGCAGCAAGTTCCCGGGACTAGCACCAATCCCGGGTGAGCAGTACTTC.

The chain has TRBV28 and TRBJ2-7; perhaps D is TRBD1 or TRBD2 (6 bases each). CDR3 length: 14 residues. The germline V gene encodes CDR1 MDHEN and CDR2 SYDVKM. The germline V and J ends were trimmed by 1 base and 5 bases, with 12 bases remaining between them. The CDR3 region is CASSLSGGRDEQYF. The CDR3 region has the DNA TGTGCCAGCAGTTTATCCGGGGGCCGCGACGAGCAGTACTTC.

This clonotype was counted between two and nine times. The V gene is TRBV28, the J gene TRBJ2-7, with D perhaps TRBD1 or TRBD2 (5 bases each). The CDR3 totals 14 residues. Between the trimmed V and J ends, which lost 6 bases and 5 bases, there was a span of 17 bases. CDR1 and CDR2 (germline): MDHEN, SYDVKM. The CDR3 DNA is TGTGCCAGCAGAACCCCCGGGACGGATAACGAGCAGTACTTC. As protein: CASRTPGTDNEQYF.

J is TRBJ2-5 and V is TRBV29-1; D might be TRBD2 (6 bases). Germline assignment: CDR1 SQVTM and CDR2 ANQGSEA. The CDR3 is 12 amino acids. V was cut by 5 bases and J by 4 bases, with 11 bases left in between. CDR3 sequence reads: CSVRTGVETQYF. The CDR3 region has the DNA TGCAGCGTTCGGACGGGGGTAGAGACCCAGTACTTC.